The clone carrying this T cell receptor beta chain was recorded once. Its target is not known. TCRdb's table, derived via immunoSEQ multiplex PCR, lists solely in-frame clones and lacks some. The table records approximately 110,000 clones, around nine tenths of them present only once. These data originate in a study of PD-1 blockade in classical Hodgkin lymphoma. Looking at the study overall: Patients were administered nivolumab (3 mg/kg intravenously) every 2 weeks. The study, taken as a whole, reports: Whatever underlies the repertoire differences (possibly disease activity or prior therapy) remains undefined. Newly diagnosed patients had baseline TCR diversity that was reportedly lower than that of healthy donors. Researchers reported that CD4+ TCR diversity, though not CD8+, rose significantly by C4D1.

Germline CDR1 SGHTS, CDR2 YDEGEE. The V end was cut by 1 base, the J end by 8 bases, with 18 bases between. The CDR3 runs to 16 residues. Time point noted: cycle 4 day 1 (C4D1), after about 6 weeks of nivolumab. All the patients suffered relapse after autologous stem cell transplantation, and brentuximab vedotin exposure differed. The sequence was obtained from a human donor with classical Hodgkin lymphoma. The chain links TRBV5-8 to TRBJ1-4, with a possible D match to TRBD1 (5 bases). The sample was peripheral blood mononuclear cells (PBMCs), taken before the fourth cycle of nivolumab. The CDR3 sequence is CASSLPEDSSYEKLFF. The CDR3 region has the DNA TGTGCCAGCAGCTTGCCAGAAGACAGCAGCTACGAAAAACTGTTTTTT.